Below are 8 T cell receptor beta chains sequenced from a single sample in a study of T cell changes during pregnancy in multiple sclerosis. Clones were read by immunoSEQ multiplex PCR, and TCRdb kept only the in-frame ones, dropping some. This sample yields about 110,000 clones, of which roughly nine tenths are seen a single time; approximately 1.5% belongs to the top ten. This specimen consisted of peripheral blood, obtained before pregnancy. The origin of the receptors is a female donor with multiple sclerosis, enrolled in a pregnancy study.

V gene TRBV21-1 combines with J gene TRBJ2-7; TRBD2, the D gene given by the table, was not confirmed from the DNA. TRBV21-1 represents a pseudogene. The CDR3 consists of 15 residues. The CDR3 sequence is CASSSSAGAVDEQYF. Written as DNA, the CDR3 is TGTGCCAGCAGCAGTAGTGCGGGGGCGGTGGACGAGCAGTACTTC.

This chain connects TRBV19 to TRBJ1-5; possibly TRBD1 for D (5 bases). Germline CDR1 reads LNHDA; CDR2 reads SQIVND (reference sequence). The CDR3 contains 23 residues. The V end was cut by 7 bases, the J end by 1 base, with 38 bases between. Written as DNA, the CDR3 is TGTGCCAGTACTCAATACCGCGGGGCAGGGAACCCCCAGAGGGTCCAAAGCAATCAGCCCCAGCATTTT. Translating gives CASTQYRGAGNPQRVQSNQPQHF.

The J gene is TRBJ2-3, the V gene TRBV6-4; 8 bases are shared with TRBD2. CDR3 length: 17 residues. V trimming: 2 bases; J trimming: 1 base; junction bases outside the gene matches: 8. Germline assignment: CDR1 MRHNA and CDR2 SNTAGT. CDR3 residues: CASSDDPGGQGTDTQYF. In nucleotides, the CDR3 is TGTGCCAGCAGTGACGATCCGGGGGGGCAGGGCACAGATACGCAGTATTTT.

This rearrangement joins TRBV4-2 to TRBJ2-1; 8 bases are shared with TRBD2. The germline V gene encodes CDR1 LGHNA and CDR2 YNFKEQ. The junction had 8 bases not matched to a gene; V was cut back by 1 base and J by 6 bases. The CDR3 sequence is 16 residues long. This CDR3 is CASSQVAAGEGNEQFF. The CDR3 bases are TGTGCCAGCAGCCAAGTGGCAGCGGGAGAGGGCAATGAGCAGTTCTTC.

The chain employs TRBV19 and TRBJ1-2; a possible D gene is TRBD1 (6 bases). This CDR3 has 13 residues. The V end was cut by 5 bases, the J end by 7 bases, with 14 bases between. Germline CDR1 is LNHDA and CDR2 is SQIVND (reference sequence). The CDR3 here is CASSDPHRVGYTF. The CDR3 DNA sequence: TGTGCCAGTAGTGATCCTCACAGGGTTGGCTACACCTTC.

V gene TRBV7-9 combines with J gene TRBJ2-7; 8 nucleotides agree with TRBD2. Germline V gene lookup returns CDR1 SEHNR and CDR2 FQNEAQ (reference sequence). The V and J ends lost 5 bases and 0 bases, in that order; junction bases with no gene match: 6. The CDR3 length is 15 residues. The CDR3 bases are TGTGCCAGCAGCCAACTAGCGGTGAGCTCCTACGAGCAGTACTTC. It translates to CASSQLAVSSYEQYF.

By frequency in the sample, this clone is medium-sized. V usage is TRBV6-1 and J usage is TRBJ2-7, with TRBD1 matching 9 bases. This CDR3 contains 15 residues. V gave up 3 bases and J gave up 0 bases; unmatched junction bases: 3. Germline V gene sequence: CDR1 MNHNS, CDR2 SASEGT. The CDR3 region is CASSDKTGGSYEQYF. In DNA form, the CDR3 reads TGTGCCAGCAGTGATAAGACAGGGGGCTCCTACGAGCAGTACTTC.

V usage is TRBV5-8 and J usage is TRBJ1-4; TRBD1 aligns across 7 bases. The germline gives CDR1 SGHTS, CDR2 YDEGEE. Trimming took 3 bases from V and 6 from J; bases not matched to a gene: 8. This CDR3 has 15 amino acids. The DNA of the CDR3 is TGTGCCAGCAGCTCCCACAGGGGCGAGGATGAAAAACTGTTTTTT. Amino acids: CASSSHRGEDEKLFF.